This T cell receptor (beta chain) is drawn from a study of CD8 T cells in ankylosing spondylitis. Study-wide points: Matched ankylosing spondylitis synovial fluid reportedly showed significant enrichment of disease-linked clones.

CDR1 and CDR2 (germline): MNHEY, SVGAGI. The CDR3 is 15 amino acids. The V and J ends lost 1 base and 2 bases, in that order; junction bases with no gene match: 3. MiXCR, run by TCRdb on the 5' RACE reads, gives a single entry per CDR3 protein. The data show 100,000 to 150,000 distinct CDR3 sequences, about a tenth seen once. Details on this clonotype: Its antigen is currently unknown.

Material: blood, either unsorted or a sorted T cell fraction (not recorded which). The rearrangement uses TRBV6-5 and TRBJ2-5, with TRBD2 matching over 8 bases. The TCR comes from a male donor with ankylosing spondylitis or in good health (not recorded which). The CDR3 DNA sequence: TGTGCCAGCAGTTACTTGGGACTAGTTCAAGAGACCCAGTACTTC. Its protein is CASSYLGLVQETQYF.